The TCR beta chain under discussion was sequenced for a study of blood T cell repertoires in COVID-19. Turning to the study itself: The United States, Italy and Spain were the sources of the acute and convalescent COVID-19 samples. Nucleic acid was either cDNA or gDNA, and it came from T cells, B-cell-depleted T cells, or PBMCs.

There are 13 residues in the CDR3. J gave up 8 bases and V 3 bases, and 5 bases lay outside the gene matches. Germline CDR1 is MNHEY and CDR2 is SMNVEV (reference sequence). In the original workflow: Cell counts per sample came from amplifying reference gene primers. The method was immunoSEQ multiplex PCR; TCRdb's version includes in-frame clones alone and lacks a portion of them. D and trimming were read from the DNA, whereas the V and J calls and clone size are those reported in that table. The sample includes about 250,000 clones, about four fifths of them seen just once. The sequence was collected from a man in his fifties with acute or convalescent COVID-19. The chain carries TRBV27 and TRBJ1-2; 8 nucleotides line up with TRBD1. Sequencing was performed on peripheral blood. The CDR3 coding sequence is TGTGCCAGCAGTTTGACAGGGGTCATGGGCTACACCTTC. It codes for CASSLTGVMGYTF.